This T cell receptor beta chain was observed in a study of T cell clones after liver transplantation. Overall study: Samples came from ITN030ST, which attempted immunosuppression withdrawal within 2 years of liver transplantation. General study findings and limits: Circulating graft-donor-reactive CD4 TCRbeta sequences fell significantly post-transplant in 5 of 8 subjects. Graft donor-reactive T cells may have migrated into the graft rather than being deleted.

Trimming took 0 bases from V and 10 from J, leaving 12 bases between them. The CDR3 loop spans 13 amino acids. The germline CDR1 and CDR2 sequences are ENHRY and SYGVKD. Comments on this clone: Antigen unknown.

The assay was immunoSEQ multiplex PCR, and TCRdb's table has in-frame clones only and misses some. This table has 55,000 to 70,000 clones, 85% to 95% appearing once. Specimen: CD4+ T cells from blood, collected about 27 months after liver transplant. The sequence was collected from a human patient who received a liver transplant. Some T cells may be supplied by the graft donor. The chain recombines TRBV10-3 with TRBJ1-1, with a weak D call TRBD1 (6 bases). CDR3 nucleotides: TGTGCCATCAGTGAGTCGAGCGGGGGGCGAGCTTTCTTT. It codes for CAISESSGGRAFF.